These 16 T cell receptor beta chains share one sample of origin, sequenced in a study of T cells in Graves' hyperthyroidism and ophthalmopathy. TCR beta CDR3 regions were amplified from RNA transcripts. The TCR CDR3 was amplified in a first-round RT-PCR using the HTBI primer set. From the multiplex PCR reads, TCRdb called clonotypes with MiXCR, one entry per CDR3 protein. Among about 400,000 distinct CDR3 sequences listed, around 13% were seen once. Sequenced: blood. These receptors originate from a woman younger than 30 with Graves' hyperthyroidism.

The sample holds many counts of this clonotype. The rearrangement links TRBV11-3 to TRBJ2-7; tentatively, D is TRBD1 (5 bases). CDR3 length: 14 amino acids. Germline assignment: CDR1 SGHNT and CDR2 YENEEA. V was clipped by 3 bases and J by 3 bases, with 12 bases between them. In nucleotides, the CDR3 is TGTGCCAGCAGCTTGGATGGACAAAACTACGAGCAGTACTTC. As protein: CASSLDGQNYEQYF. Drawing the rest from reference TRBV11-3 and TRBJ2-7, the complete variable domain is EAGVVQSPRYKIIEKKQPVAFWCNPISGHNTLYWYLQNLGQGPELLIRYENEEAVDDSQLPKDRFSAERLKGVDSTLKIQPAELGDSAVYLCASSLDGQNYEQYFGPGTRLTVT.

Remarks on this clonotype: One end of the junction varies from germline; a read error may be responsible. J is TRBJ2-1 and V is TRBV6-1, with 12 bases fitting TRBD2. The CDR3 runs to 15 residues. Germline CDR1 MNHNS, CDR2 SASEGT. The CDR3 is CVSTLRLAGASEQFF. The DNA of the CDR3 is TGTGTCAGCACCCTCAGACTAGCGGGAGCGAGTGAGCAGTTCTTC.

This clonotype has ten or more counts. This CDR3 is CASSLDTPSTDTQYF. For the CDR3, the DNA is TGTGCCAGCAGTTTGGACACACCTAGCACAGATACGCAGTATTTT. This rearrangement joins TRBV6-1 to TRBJ2-3; TRBD1 might be the D (5 bases). The CDR3 covers 15 residues. Germline V gene sequence: CDR1 MNHNS, CDR2 SASEGT. Trimming took 5 bases from V and 0 from J, leaving 12 bases between them.

The rearrangement links TRBV29-1 to TRBJ2-7; 11 bases fit TRBD1. This CDR3 has 13 residues. J lost 3 bases, V lost 5 bases, and 3 bases had no gene match. Germline V gives CDR1 SQVTM, CDR2 ANQGSEA. The CDR3 DNA reads as TGCAGCGTTCCGGGACAGGGGGTCTACGAGCAGTACTTC. Encoded protein: CSVPGQGVYEQYF.

This clonotype has ten or more counts. The chain uses TRBV4-3 and TRBJ2-1; 7 nucleotides agree with TRBD2. V lost 4 bases and J lost 4; bases outside the gene matches: 7. This CDR3 contains 15 residues. Germline lookup yields CDR1 LGHNA and CDR2 YSLEER. This CDR3 is CASSLAASGYNEQFF. The CDR3 bases are TGCGCCAGCAGCCTCGCGGCTAGCGGATACAATGAGCAGTTCTTC.

Regarding this clonotype: This may be a read error, as it is one base from a much larger clone. V gene TRBV28 combines with J gene TRBJ2-6; D gene unclear. The germline gives CDR1 MDHEN, CDR2 SYDVKM. This CDR3 is built from 11 residues. V lost 10 bases and J 5 bases, leaving 6 bases between the germline ends. CDR3 sequence: CATGRANVLTF. CDR3 nucleotide sequence: TGTGCCACGGGTCGGGCCAACGTCCTGACTTTC.

The chain combines TRBV10-3 with TRBJ1-2, with 7 bases fitting TRBD1. Per germline, CDR1 ENHRY and CDR2 SYGVKD. This CDR3 is 15 amino acids long. After removal of 7 bases from V and 5 bases from J, the junction contained 13 bases not matched to a gene. The CDR3: CAITNQIGGFYGYTF. As DNA, the CDR3 is TGTGCCATCACCAATCAGATAGGGGGCTTTTATGGCTACACCTTC.

This clonotype showed up many times. The chain is built from TRBV11-2 and TRBJ2-5; D call uncertain. The V and J ends lost 5 bases and 5 bases respectively, with 9 bases between them. The germline CDR1 and CDR2 sequences are SGHAT and FQNNGV. This CDR3 spans 12 amino acids. The CDR3 region has the DNA TGTGCCAGCAGCCTAAACGCCGAGACCCAGTACTTC. Its protein is CASSLNAETQYF.

This clonotype was counted many times. This sequence joins TRBV5-1 and TRBJ2-1; 10 bases align to TRBD1. CDR3 length equals 14 residues. The germline gives CDR1 SGHRS, CDR2 YFSETQ. The V and J ends lost 4 bases and 7 bases, in that order; junction bases with no gene match: 5. The CDR3 is CASSPRDRGNEQFF. The DNA of the CDR3 is TGCGCCAGCAGCCCCCGGGACAGGGGTAATGAGCAGTTCTTC.

This clonotype was recorded at least ten times. The V gene is TRBV5-5, the J gene TRBJ1-2; D not resolved. The CDR3 covers 14 residues. The germline V and J ends were trimmed by 0 bases and 4 bases, with 10 bases remaining between them. Germline V gives CDR1 SGHKS, CDR2 YYEKEE (reference sequence). The CDR3 DNA reads as TGTGCCAGCAGCTTGGATCGGGGTGGCTATGGCTACACCTTC. Translating it yields CASSLDRGGYGYTF.

This clonotype was recorded many times. The chain recombines TRBV28 with TRBJ2-3; D unresolved. The CDR3 loop spans 15 amino acids. The ends were cut back, 5 bases at V and 6 bases at J, with 18 bases in the middle. Germline V gives CDR1 MDHEN, CDR2 SYDVKM. The CDR3 protein is CASSRGSLEQDTQYF. The CDR3 DNA sequence: TGTGCCAGCAGTCGTGGGTCGCTAGAGCAGGATACGCAGTATTTT.

The V call is TRBV7-2, the J call TRBJ1-1, with 8 bases matching TRBD1. Germline loops: CDR1 SGHTA, CDR2 FQGNSA. Losses at the gene ends were 0 bases for V and 6 bases for J; bases not matched to a gene: 3. The CDR3 sequence is 14 residues long. CDR3 sequence (DNA): TGTGCCAGCAGCTTAGCGCGGGGACAGGCTGAAGCTTTCTTT. Protein sequence: CASSLARGQAEAFF.

This chain joins TRBV7-6 and TRBJ2-7; no clear D gene. This CDR3 region has 14 residues. Between the trimmed V and J ends, which lost 1 base and 5 bases, there was a span of 12 bases. CDR1 and CDR2 from the germline V gene are SGHVS and FNYEAQ. As DNA, the CDR3 is TGTGCCAGCAGCTTAGAAGTCGGCGTCCACGAGCAGTACTTC. Protein: CASSLEVGVHEQYF.

This clonotype was recorded at least ten times. The chain carries TRBV5-6 and TRBJ1-1; TRBD1 agrees at 8 bases. The V gene end was trimmed by 4 bases and the J gene end by 0 bases; junction bases not matched to a gene: 11. The CDR3 totals 17 residues. Germline CDR1 is SGHDT and CDR2 is YYEEEE. CDR3 sequence: CASSPGQAFLMNTEAFF. The DNA of the CDR3 is TGTGCCAGCAGCCCGGGACAGGCCTTCCTTATGAACACTGAAGCTTTCTTT.

Ten or more counts support this clonotype. V gene TRBV28 combines with J gene TRBJ1-5; 7 bases line up with TRBD1. This CDR3 contains 16 residues. The V gene's germline CDR1 is MDHEN and CDR2 SYDVKM. The trim removed 5 bases at V and 3 bases at J, leaving 10 bases unmatched. CDR3 protein: CASSPHSGQLNQPQHF. CDR3 DNA sequence: TGTGCCAGCAGTCCACATTCGGGACAGCTCAATCAGCCCCAGCATTTT.

This clonotype was observed many times. V gene TRBV6-5 combines with J gene TRBJ2-7; 10 bases align to TRBD2. The CDR3 contains 16 residues. The J segment lost 6 bases and the V segment lost 1 base, leaving 9 bases of the junction unmatched. Germline assignment: CDR1 MNHEY and CDR2 SVGAGI. CDR3 bases: TGTGCCAGCAGTTACTTTGCTAGCGGGAGTGAGGGCGAGCAGTACTTC. Amino acids: CASSYFASGSEGEQYF.